A single sample gave rise to the 21 T cell receptor beta chains below, sequenced in a study of cytomegalovirus exposure and HLA in healthy donors. Vbeta (60) and Jbeta (13) primers were used in the PCR. This table comes from immunoSEQ multiplex PCR, and its TCRdb copy is limited to in-frame clones, with some not included. This sample carries just over 200,000 clones, around four fifths of them seen once, and the ten largest clones take about 3%. The sequencing input was PBMCs. Receptor source: a woman aged 40 to 50 in good health and CMV-seronegative.

The gene calls are TRBV6-4 and TRBJ2-3; TRBD1 is a possible D gene (5 bases). In germline, CDR1 is MRHNA, CDR2 SNTAGT. The CDR3 is made up of 14 amino acids. V shed 5 bases and J shed 1 base, with 10 bases lying between them. The CDR3 here is CASSYQGGTDTQYF. The CDR3 DNA sequence: TGTGCCAGCAGTTATCAGGGCGGCACAGATACGCAGTATTTT.

The chain combines TRBV11-2 with TRBJ2-7; the D is unclear. CDR1 is SGHAT and CDR2 is FQNNGV in the germline V gene. This CDR3 is built from 13 residues. With 3 bases removed from V and 2 bases from J, the gap between germline ends came to 8 bases. The CDR3 bases are TGTGCCAGCAGCTTCTACTCGGCCTACGAGCAGTACTTC. Translating gives CASSFYSAYEQYF.

V usage is TRBV13 and J usage is TRBJ2-3; TRBD2 matches 12 bases. CDR3 length equals 15 residues. Germline-derived CDR1 and CDR2 are PRHDT and FYEKMQ (reference sequence). The junction had 5 bases not matched to a gene; V was cut back by 5 bases and J by 5 bases. For the CDR3, the DNA is TGTGCCAGCAGCGGAACTAGCGGGAGGAGAGATACGCAGTATTTT. It is translated as CASSGTSGRRDTQYF.

This chain links TRBV7-2 with TRBJ1-5; D gene uncertain. Germline lookup yields CDR1 SGHTA and CDR2 FQGNSA. Trimming shortened V by 5 bases and J by 0 bases, and 11 bases separated the two germline ends. This CDR3 has 15 amino acids. CDR3 sequence (DNA): TGTGCCAGCAGCCGATTGGGAGATAGCAATCAGCCCCAGCATTTT. It yields the protein CASSRLGDSNQPQHF.

This chain links TRBV7-9 with TRBJ2-7; D not resolved. The CDR3 runs 14 residues. Germline assignment: CDR1 SEHNR and CDR2 FQNEAQ (reference sequence). Trimming removed 1 base at V and 3 bases at J, with 10 bases between. CDR3 protein: CASSLGTEYYEQYF. Written as DNA, the CDR3 is TGTGCCAGCAGCTTAGGCACAGAGTACTACGAGCAGTACTTC.

This chain uses TRBV5-1 with TRBJ2-7, with 10 bases identical to TRBD2. CDR1 and CDR2 (germline): SGHRS, YFSETQ. The CDR3 is 16 residues long. After removal of 0 bases from V and 0 bases from J, the junction contained 3 bases not matched to a gene. CDR3: CASSLVASGSSYEQYF. DNA for the CDR3: TGCGCCAGCAGCTTGGTGGCTAGCGGGAGCTCCTACGAGCAGTACTTC.

The chain uses TRBV15 and TRBJ1-2; 9 nucleotides line up with TRBD1. The CDR3 contains 16 residues. V shed 9 bases, J shed 7 bases, and the junction held 18 bases outside the gene matches. Germline CDR1 and CDR2: LNHNV and YYDKDF (reference sequence). This chain's CDR3 is CATDGGAGTGKGGYTF. The CDR3 DNA reads as TGTGCCACTGACGGCGGGGCTGGGACAGGGAAGGGTGGCTACACCTTC.

This chain links TRBV28 with TRBJ2-7; 8 bases agree with TRBD1. The CDR3 length is 17 residues. Germline lookup yields CDR1 MDHEN and CDR2 SYDVKM. V dropped 6 bases and J dropped 2; count of bases not matched to a gene: 15. CDR3 DNA sequence: TGTGCCAGCAGCCTTCCCAGGACAGGGCTCCTCACCTACGAGCAGTACTTC. Translating gives CASSLPRTGLLTYEQYF.

The sample holds one count of this clone. The gene calls are TRBV6-5 and TRBJ2-1; D might be TRBD1 (6 bases). CDR3 length: 14 amino acids. The V gene lost 6 bases and the J gene lost 5 bases, with 14 bases spanning the gap. Germline CDR1 reads MNHEY; CDR2 reads SVGAGI. The CDR3 spells CASSPTGKNNEQFF. For the CDR3, the DNA is TGTGCCAGCAGCCCTACAGGGAAAAACAATGAGCAGTTCTTC.

The chain uses TRBV19 and TRBJ2-7; 8 nucleotides agree with TRBD1. CDR1 and CDR2 (germline): LNHDA, SQIVND (reference sequence). The V gene end was trimmed by 5 bases and the J gene end by 6 bases; junction bases not matched to a gene: 12. CDR3 size: 15 residues. The CDR3 region has the DNA TGTGCCAGTAGTTCGAAACAGGGGGTCCCTCCCGAGCAGTACTTC. This translates into CASSSKQGVPPEQYF.

This clone occurred a few times. The chain links TRBV30 to TRBJ2-2; tentatively, D is TRBD2 (6 bases). The CDR3 sequence is 14 residues long. Germline V gene lookup returns CDR1 GTSNPN and CDR2 SVGIG (reference sequence). Trimming took off 5 bases at V and 0 bases at J, with 10 bases between the two ends. The CDR3 sequence is CAWAGLTNTGELFF. The CDR3 nucleotides read TGTGCCTGGGCGGGACTTACGAACACCGGGGAGCTGTTTTTT.

This chain connects TRBV10-3 to TRBJ1-5; 9 bases align to TRBD1. J was trimmed by 7 bases and V by 4 bases; bases with no gene match: 5. This CDR3 spans 14 amino acids. The germline V gene has CDR1 ENHRY and CDR2 SYGVKD. CDR3 sequence: CAISGTGDSQPQHF. CDR3 coding DNA: TGTGCCATCAGTGGGACAGGGGATTCGCAGCCCCAGCATTTT.

The rearrangement joins TRBV6-6 to TRBJ1-5, with TRBD1 as a possible D gene (6 bases). Germline V gene sequence: CDR1 MNHNY, CDR2 SVGAGI (reference sequence). The CDR3 has 15 residues. The ends were cut back, 6 bases at V and 5 bases at J, with 17 bases in the middle. CDR3 DNA: TGTGCCAGCAGCTCCGGGACATTGGGCCATCAGCCCCAGCATTTT. It is translated as CASSSGTLGHQPQHF.

The gene calls are TRBV7-9 and TRBJ1-2; TRBD1 matches 8 bases. V was clipped by 3 bases and J by 7 bases; unmatched bases: 10. The CDR3 has 15 amino acids. CDR1 and CDR2 (germline): SEHNR, FQNEAQ (reference sequence). The CDR3 coding sequence is TGTGCCAGCAGCTTGGGTGCCAGGGGGCATGGTGGCTACACCTTC. Residues: CASSLGARGHGGYTF.

V gene TRBV28 combines with J gene TRBJ1-1; D might be TRBD1 (5 bases). Trimming stripped 0 bases from V and 4 bases from J, with 18 bases between. The germline CDR1 and CDR2 sequences are MDHEN and SYDVKM. The CDR3 loop spans 17 amino acids. Here the CDR3 reads CASSLWSWGDLGTEAFF. CDR3 sequence (DNA): TGTGCCAGCAGTTTATGGAGTTGGGGGGACTTGGGCACTGAAGCTTTCTTT.

V and J are TRBV28 and TRBJ2-7, with unresolved D. Looked up from germline, CDR1 is MDHEN and CDR2 is SYDVKM. The germline V and J ends were trimmed by 3 bases and 2 bases, with 8 bases remaining between them. The CDR3 totals 13 residues. CDR3 DNA: TGTGCCAGCAGTTTGGTAGCACCCTACGAGCAGTACTTC. Encoded protein: CASSLVAPYEQYF.

The V gene is TRBV7-2, the J gene TRBJ1-1; tentative D call: TRBD1 (6 bases). Germline CDR1 reads SGHTA; CDR2 reads FQGNSA. The CDR3 consists of 15 residues. V was pared by 3 bases and J by 3 bases, with 14 bases between. CDR3 sequence: CASSFPGTTDTEAFF. The CDR3 DNA reads TGTGCCAGCAGCTTCCCCGGGACAACGGACACTGAAGCTTTCTTT. The full variable domain, in which reference TRBV7-2 and TRBJ1-1 provide the parts outside the CDR3, is GAGVSQSPSNKVTEKGKDVELRCDPISGHTALYWYRQSLGQGLEFLIYFQGNSAPDKSGLPSDRFSAERTGGSVSTLTIQRTQQEDSAVYLCASSFPGTTDTEAFFGQGTRLTVV.

The V call is TRBV19, the J call TRBJ2-7, with D tentatively TRBD1 (6 bases). Between the trimmed V and J ends, which lost 4 bases and 4 bases, there was a span of 20 bases. Germline-derived CDR1 and CDR2 are LNHDA and SQIVND (reference sequence). The CDR3 contains 16 residues. The CDR3 reads CASSTRTGTYRYEQYF. The CDR3 DNA follows: TGTGCCAGTAGTACCAGAACAGGGACGTACCGGTACGAGCAGTACTTC.

The chain uses TRBV7-3 and TRBJ2-2, with unresolved D. CDR3 size: 16 residues. The ends were cut back, 1 base at V and 0 bases at J, with 9 bases in the middle. Germline V CDR1 and CDR2: SGHTA, FQGTGA. CDR3 sequence: CASSLSQATNTGELFF. CDR3 nucleotide sequence: TGTGCCAGCAGCTTAAGTCAGGCGACGAACACCGGGGAGCTGTTTTTT.

J is TRBJ1-3 and V is TRBV7-9, with 7 bases fitting TRBD1. V trimming: 5 bases; J trimming: 4 bases; junction bases outside the gene matches: 8. CDR1 and CDR2 from the germline V gene are SEHNR and FQNEAQ (reference sequence). The CDR3 runs 15 residues. In nucleotides, the CDR3 is TGTGCCAGCAGCCGCACAGGGGCAATGGGAAACACCATATATTTT. It codes for CASSRTGAMGNTIYF.

The CDR3 DNA follows: TGTGCCTGGAGTGTACGGTGGGGCGGCGAGCAGTACTTC. This codes for CAWSVRWGGEQYF. This sequence joins TRBV30 and TRBJ2-7, with TRBD1 as a possible D gene (5 bases). CDR3 length: 13 residues. The V end was cut by 0 bases, the J end by 6 bases, with 12 bases between. Germline V gene data show CDR1 as GTSNPN and CDR2 as SVGIG (reference sequence). Based on the CDR3 plus reference TRBV30 and TRBJ2-7, the full variable domain is SQTIHQWPATLVQPVGSPLSLECTVEGTSNPNLYWYRQAAGRGLQLLFYSVGIGQISSEVPQNLSASRPQDRQFILSSKKLLLSDSGFYLCAWSVRWGGEQYFGPGTRLTVT.